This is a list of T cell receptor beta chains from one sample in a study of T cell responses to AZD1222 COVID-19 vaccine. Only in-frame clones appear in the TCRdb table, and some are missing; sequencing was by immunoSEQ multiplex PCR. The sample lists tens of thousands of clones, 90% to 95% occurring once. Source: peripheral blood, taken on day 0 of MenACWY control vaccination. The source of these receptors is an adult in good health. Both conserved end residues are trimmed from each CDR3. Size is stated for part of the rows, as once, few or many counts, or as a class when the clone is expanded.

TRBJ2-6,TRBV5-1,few,ASSLEVSSGRLRSRANVLT
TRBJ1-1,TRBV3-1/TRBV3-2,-,ASSQDRGMNTEAF
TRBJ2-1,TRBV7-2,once,ASSSSLAGREQF
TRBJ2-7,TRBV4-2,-,ASSQDALAGGIYEQY
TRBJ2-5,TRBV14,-,ASSQGGPSGAQY
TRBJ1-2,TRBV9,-,ASSPGTGGDYGYT
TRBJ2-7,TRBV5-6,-,ASSSTGTGYEQY
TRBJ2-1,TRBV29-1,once,SVEQGREQF
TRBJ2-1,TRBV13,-,ASSTQGDEQF
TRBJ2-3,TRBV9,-,ASSVAGDTDTQY
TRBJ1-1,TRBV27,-,ASSITGGMNTEAF
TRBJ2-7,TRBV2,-,ASSGQVNYEQY
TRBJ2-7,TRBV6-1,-,ASSEAGGGFYEQY
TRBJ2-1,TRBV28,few,ASSVAGSSYNEQF
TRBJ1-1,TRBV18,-,ASSPSDYFEAF
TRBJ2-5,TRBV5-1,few,ASSLAAGGTQETQY
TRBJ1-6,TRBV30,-,AWSVPPEDSYNSPLH
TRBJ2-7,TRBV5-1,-,ASSSSGSEQY
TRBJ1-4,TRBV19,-,ASQDGVRSNEKLF
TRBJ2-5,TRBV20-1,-,SASRIAGVSPQETQY
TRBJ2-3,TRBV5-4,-,ASSSYKTSVSTDTQY
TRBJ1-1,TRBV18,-,ASSPGAGLTEAF
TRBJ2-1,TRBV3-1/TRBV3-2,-,ASTSQGGNRYNEQF
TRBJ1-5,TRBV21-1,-,ARWGEGQGGRPQH
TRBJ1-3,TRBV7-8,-,ASSVSGVGNTIY
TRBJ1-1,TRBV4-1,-,ASSLGNTEAF
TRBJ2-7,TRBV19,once,ASSTPGRTYEQY
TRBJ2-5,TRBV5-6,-,ASSLDGTQY
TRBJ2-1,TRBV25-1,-,ASSAHNEQF
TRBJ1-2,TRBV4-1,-,ASSQGTGDYGYT
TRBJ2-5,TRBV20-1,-,SGADPGTQY
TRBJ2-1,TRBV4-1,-,ASSSSGSGRGSSYNEQF
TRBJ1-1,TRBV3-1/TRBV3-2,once,ASSQNYQGTEAF
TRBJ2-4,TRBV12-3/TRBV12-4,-,ASSLAKNIQY
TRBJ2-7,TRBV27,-,ASSPRDSTYEQY
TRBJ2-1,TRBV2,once,ASSEAGSGRFYNEQF
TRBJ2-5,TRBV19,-,ASSLRTSGVETQY
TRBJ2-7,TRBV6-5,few,ASTLTGYEQY
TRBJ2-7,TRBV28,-,ASKGTGFTGPY
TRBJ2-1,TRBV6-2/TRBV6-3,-,ASSYSGFSGVYNEQF
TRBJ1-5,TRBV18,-,ASSPDRVQPQH
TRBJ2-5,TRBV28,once,ATGRVYQETQY
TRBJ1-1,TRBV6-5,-,ASSRRENTEAF
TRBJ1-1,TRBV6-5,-,ASISSGTEAF
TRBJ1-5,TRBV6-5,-,ASSLRSNQPQH
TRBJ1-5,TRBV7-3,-,ASSPGQGGYSNQPQH
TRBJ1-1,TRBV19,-,ASSIGGVLAEAF
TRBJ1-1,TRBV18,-,ASSPLGLEAF
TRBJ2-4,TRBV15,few,ATSREEEIMNIQY
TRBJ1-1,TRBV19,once,ASSRSFLGGNTEAF
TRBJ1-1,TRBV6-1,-,ASSERIRVNTEAF